A single TCR beta chain is shown here with its context. Its antigen is as yet unknown. Germline assignment: CDR1 LGHNA and CDR2 YSLEER. The trim removed 1 base at V and 0 bases at J, leaving 3 bases unmatched. The CDR3 is 16 amino acids. The data were obtained in a study of blood T cells in healthy people across ages. Findings of the study overall: Lack of knowledge of donor CMV status possibly confounded expanded clonotype changes.

Sample-barcoded 5' priming and a J-beta primer mix drove a second PCR of roughly 7 to 11 cycles. TCRdb re-analysed the 5' RACE reads in MiXCR, keeping a single row per CDR3 protein. The table shows around 800,000 distinct CDR3 sequences, with roughly 44% occurring only once. The receptor's source is a man between 60 and 75 years old in good health. V usage is TRBV4-3 and J usage is TRBJ2-1, with 7 bases matching TRBD2. Sequencing input: blood. The CDR3 reads CASSQGEGSSYNEQFF. In nucleotides, the CDR3 is TGCGCCAGCAGCCAAGGGGAGGGGAGCTCCTACAATGAGCAGTTCTTC.